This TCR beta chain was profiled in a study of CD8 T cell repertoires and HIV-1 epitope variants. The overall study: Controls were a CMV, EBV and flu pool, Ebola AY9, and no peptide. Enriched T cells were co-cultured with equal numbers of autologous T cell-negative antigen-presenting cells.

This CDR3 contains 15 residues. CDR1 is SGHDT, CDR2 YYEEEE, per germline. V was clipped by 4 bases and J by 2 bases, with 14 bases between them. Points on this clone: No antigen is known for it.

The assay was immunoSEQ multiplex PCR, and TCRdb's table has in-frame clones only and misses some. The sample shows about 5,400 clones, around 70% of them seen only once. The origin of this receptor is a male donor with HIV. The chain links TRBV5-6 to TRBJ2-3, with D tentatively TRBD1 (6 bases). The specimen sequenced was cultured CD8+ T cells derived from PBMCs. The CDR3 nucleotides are TGTGCCAGCAGCCCAACCCGGGACAACACAGATACGCAGTATTTT. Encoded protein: CASSPTRDNTDTQYF.